The 13 T cell receptor beta chains listed next were all sequenced from one sample in a study of T cell changes during pregnancy in multiple sclerosis. Only in-frame clones appear in the TCRdb table, and some are missing; sequencing was by immunoSEQ multiplex PCR. The repertoire holds some 77,000 clones, with roughly 91% as singletons. The sequencing used peripheral blood, collected after pregnancy. The receptors come from a female donor in good health, enrolled as a control in a pregnancy study.

This chain joins TRBV7-2 and TRBJ1-4; a possible D gene is TRBD1 (5 bases). V was shortened by 1 base and J by 11 bases, with 11 bases between the two germline ends. The CDR3 consists of 13 residues. Germline V CDR1 and CDR2: SGHTA, FQGNSA. In DNA, the CDR3 is TGTGCCAGCAGCTTAGAAGACGGGGGGAAACTGTTTTTT. This sequence encodes CASSLEDGGKLFF. The full variable domain, its missing parts supplied by reference TRBV7-2 and TRBJ1-4, is GAGVSQSPSNKVTEKGKDVELRCDPISGHTALYWYRQSLGQGLEFLIYFQGNSAPDKSGLPSDRFSAERTGGSVSTLTIQRTQQEDSAVYLCASSLEDGGKLFFGSGTQLSVL.

The J gene is TRBJ2-5, the V gene TRBV11-2; 10 bases are shared with TRBD2. Unmatched junction bases numbered 8, after V lost 6 bases and J lost 4 bases. The CDR3 is made up of 15 amino acids. Germline V gene data show CDR1 as SGHAT and CDR2 as FQNNGV. The CDR3 DNA sequence: TGTGCCAGCAGGACCAGCGGGAGGGGTGGAGAGACCCAGTACTTC. Its protein is CASRTSGRGGETQYF.

The chain uses TRBV2 and TRBJ2-7, with D maybe TRBD2 (6 bases). Germline loops: CDR1 SNHLY, CDR2 FYNNEI. The V gene lost 6 bases and the J gene lost 4 bases, with 13 bases spanning the gap. The CDR3 loop spans 13 amino acids. The CDR3 is CASRGLALYEQYF. The CDR3 nucleotides are TGTGCCAGCAGAGGTCTAGCGTTATACGAGCAGTACTTC.

This clone was picked up one time. The CDR3 reads CASSPVSGGGTYNEQFF. The CDR3 DNA is TGTGCCAGCTCACCGGTTAGCGGGGGCGGAACCTACAATGAGCAGTTCTTC. J is TRBJ2-1 and V is TRBV18; 9 bases match TRBD2. Germline CDR1 KGHSH, CDR2 LQKENI. Trimming took 3 bases from V and 2 from J; bases not matched to a gene: 8. The CDR3 has 17 residues.

This clone was seen a single time. The V call is TRBV2, the J call TRBJ2-7; D not certain. Germline V gene sequence: CDR1 SNHLY, CDR2 FYNNEI. Trimming removed 7 bases from V and 0 bases from J, with 16 bases in between. The CDR3 contains 15 residues. CDR3 bases: TGTGCCAGCAAGACACAGCATTCCACCTCCTACGAGCAGTACTTC. Protein: CASKTQHSTSYEQYF.

CDR3 DNA sequence: TGTGCCAGCAGCTTGGGCGGGAGGGCCGACACCGGGGAGCTGTTTTTT. As protein: CASSLGGRADTGELFF. The chain is built from TRBV5-4 and TRBJ2-2, with 9 bases matching TRBD2. Germline V lookup: CDR1 SGHNT, CDR2 YYREEE (reference sequence). This CDR3 spans 16 amino acids. After removal of 0 bases from V and 3 bases from J, the junction contained 3 bases not matched to a gene.

The rearrangement joins TRBV27 to TRBJ2-1; TRBD2 matches at 14 bases. The V segment lost 8 bases and the J segment 7 bases; nucleotides outside the gene matches: 7. The CDR3 runs 15 residues. Per germline, CDR1 MNHEY and CDR2 SMNVEV (reference sequence). The CDR3 loop reads CASSSGTSGRNEQFF. The CDR3 nucleotides are TGTGCCAGCTCGTCCGGGACTAGCGGGAGAAATGAGCAGTTCTTC.

The chain recombines TRBV18 with TRBJ1-1; D is possibly TRBD1 (5 bases). V shed 6 bases and J shed 0 bases, with 8 bases lying between them. Per the germline V gene, CDR1 is KGHSH and CDR2 is LQKENI. The CDR3 totals 13 residues. CDR3 loop: CASSEQVNTEAFF. For the CDR3, the DNA is TGTGCCAGCTCGGAACAGGTGAACACTGAAGCTTTCTTT.

The genes are TRBV14 and TRBJ2-3; 14 positions match TRBD2. Germline CDR1 reads SGHDN; CDR2 reads FVKESK. V shed 2 bases, J shed 6 bases, and the junction held 4 bases outside the gene matches. CDR3 size: 16 residues. CDR3 amino acids: CASSQSRLAGGDTQYF. DNA for the CDR3: TGTGCCAGCAGCCAATCGCGACTAGCGGGAGGGGATACGCAGTATTTT.

The rearrangement uses TRBV11-2 and TRBJ1-4; D ambiguous. This CDR3 contains 17 residues. Germline V CDR1 and CDR2: SGHAT, FQNNGV. The V and J ends lost 8 bases and 0 bases respectively, with 19 bases between them. This chain's CDR3 is CASSQRMPRSTNEKLFF. As DNA, the CDR3 is TGTGCCAGCTCGCAGCGGATGCCGAGGTCAACTAATGAAAAACTGTTTTTT.

Worth noting for this clone: Other DNA variants within this sample encode the same CDR3. The chain uses TRBV7-2 and TRBJ2-5, with 11 bases that match TRBD2. From germline, CDR1 is SGHTA and CDR2 FQGNSA. The junction had 0 bases not matched to a gene; V was cut back by 1 base and J by 2 bases. The CDR3 length is 15 residues. The CDR3: CASSLGTSGQETQYF. The DNA of the CDR3 is TGTGCCAGCAGCTTAGGGACTAGCGGGCAAGAGACCCAGTACTTC.

This clone has just one count. V gene TRBV11-2 combines with J gene TRBJ2-1, with TRBD2 as a possible D gene (5 bases). V was clipped by 4 bases and J by 4 bases, with 17 bases between them. The germline CDR1 and CDR2 sequences are SGHAT and FQNNGV. There are 16 residues in the CDR3. The CDR3 reads CASSSLRSGRYNEQFF. The CDR3 DNA reads TGTGCCAGCAGCTCTCTCCGGAGCGGAAGATACAATGAGCAGTTCTTC.

Here the CDR3 reads CASSSSRDRGMNTEAFF. CDR3 nucleotides: TGTGCCAGCAGCTCGTCCCGGGACAGGGGGATGAACACTGAAGCTTTCTTT. V is TRBV13 and J is TRBJ1-1, with 11 bases aligning to TRBD1. Germline-derived CDR1 and CDR2 are PRHDT and FYEKMQ (reference sequence). V shed 4 bases, J shed 0 bases, and the junction held 7 bases outside the gene matches. CDR3 length: 17 amino acids. Full variable domain (outside the CDR3, taken from reference TRBV13 and TRBJ1-1): AAGVIQSPRHLIKEKRETATLKCYPIPRHDTVYWYQQGPGQDPQFLISFYEKMQSDKGSIPDRFSAQQFSDYHSELNMSSLELGDSALYFCASSSSRDRGMNTEAFFGQGTRLTVV.